This T cell receptor beta chain was found in a study of OX40 agonist ivuxolimab in advanced cancers. Only in-frame clones appear in the TCRdb table, and some are missing; sequencing was by immunoSEQ multiplex PCR. The sample shows about 19,000 clones, roughly 70% of them seen only once. The CDR3 runs 16 residues. Looked up from germline, CDR1 is SGHTA and CDR2 is FQGNSA. The V end was cut by 6 bases, the J end by 5 bases, with 21 bases between. This chain connects TRBV7-2 to TRBJ2-3; D assignment may be TRBD1 or TRBD2 (5 bases each). Sequenced here: CD4+ or CD8+ T cells sorted from blood, sampled in a trial of the OX40 agonist ivuxolimab. This TCR came from an adult with an advanced solid tumor such as melanoma, head and neck, liver or kidney cancer. This CDR3 is CASSLKGRQVIDTQYF. Here the CDR3 DNA reads TGTGCCAGCAGTTTAAAGGGACGGCAGGTGATAGATACGCAGTATTTT.